Described below is a single T cell receptor (beta chain) sequence and its context. What it recognizes is unknown. TCRdb called the 5' RACE reads again in MiXCR, with one record for every CDR3 protein. The sample holds about 250,000 distinct CDR3 sequences, less than 20% seen once. This record comes from a study of T-cell memory formation after mild COVID-19. V was trimmed by 5 bases and J by 11 bases, leaving 15 bases between them. This CDR3 spans 12 amino acids. Germline V gives CDR1 LGHDT, CDR2 YNNKEL (reference sequence). Overall study results and limits: Memory sampled before infection contained some responding clones, suggesting cross-reactive memory joined.

Sequenced input: PBMCs or a T cell subset sorted from them (not recorded which). This receptor was obtained from an adult woman who had mild COVID-19 (a few samples of this study predate the infection). Cell type and time point are not known. V gene TRBV3-1 combines with J gene TRBJ1-1; D might be TRBD1 (5 bases). The CDR3 here is CASSAHSGTAFF. CDR3 DNA sequence: TGTGCCAGCAGCGCGCACTCCGGGACTGCTTTCTTT.